This TCR beta chain was sequenced during a study of blood T cell repertoires in COVID-19. The overall study: Nucleic acid was either cDNA or gDNA, and it came from T cells, B-cell-depleted T cells, or PBMCs.

CDR1 SNHLY and CDR2 FYNNEI come from the germline V gene. CDR3 length: 17 amino acids. Trimming took 2 bases from V and 1 from J, leaving 17 bases between them. Original handling: It was from reference gene primer amplification that nucleated cell counts were estimated. The repertoire was sequenced with immunoSEQ multiplex PCR; TCRdb's copy has only in-frame clones and lacks some. For V, J and clone size, that table is used; D and trimming come from the DNA. The table lists 200,000 to 250,000 clones, roughly 82% of them singletons. This clonotype originated in a man over 45 with active or convalescent COVID-19. The chain employs TRBV2 and TRBJ1-1; a possible D gene is TRBD1 (6 bases). Specimen: peripheral blood. The CDR3 DNA follows: TGTGCCAGCAGTGAATGGGTAAGGCAGGGGAAGAACACTGAAGCTTTCTTT. Translating it yields CASSEWVRQGKNTEAFF. Full variable domain (rest looked up from reference TRBV2 and TRBJ1-1): EPEVTQTPSHQVTQMGQEVILRCVPISNHLYFYWYRQILGQKVEFLVSFYNNEISEKSEIFDDQFSVERPDGSNFTLKIRSTKLEDSAMYFCASSEWVRQGKNTEAFFGQGTRLTVV.